The present TCR beta chain was sequenced within a study of T cells in localized non-small cell lung cancer. Per germline, CDR1 MDHEN and CDR2 SYDVKM. V lost 6 bases to trimming and J lost 13 bases; unmatched junction nucleotides: 11. The CDR3 sequence is 12 residues long. Measured with immunoSEQ multiplex PCR; TCRdb has only the in-frame clones, and not every one. The repertoire holds 35,000 to 50,000 clones, 75% to 90% seen once, with 5% to 8% in the top ten. This receptor was taken from a man between 40 and 70 years old with stage I lung adenocarcinoma. The V gene is TRBV28, the J gene TRBJ1-2; 7 bases are a match to TRBD1. The specimen was peripheral blood, collected before any cancer treatment. CDR3 nucleotide sequence: TGTGCCAGCAGATCACAGGGGCACGGTGTCACCTTC. Translating it yields CASRSQGHGVTF.